This T cell receptor beta chain was observed in a study of cytomegalovirus exposure and HLA in healthy donors. Germline assignment: CDR1 SGHTA and CDR2 FQGTGA. The CDR3 runs 15 residues. The ends were cut back, 0 bases at V and 4 bases at J, with 9 bases in the middle. The PCR made use of 60 Vbeta and 13 Jbeta primers. Clones were read by immunoSEQ multiplex PCR, and TCRdb kept only the in-frame ones, dropping some. The table shows around 150,000 clones, with 65% to 80% occurring only once. Notes on the study in general: Most subjects' HLA-A and HLA-B alleles were reportedly predicted from TCR beta sequences. In the analysis, some V segments, TRBV6-2 and TRBV6-3 included, were excluded as indistinguishable. Cytomegalovirus association was assigned to about 150 TCR beta chains.

Points on this clone: The antigen remains undetermined.

This receptor was identified in a man aged 40-49 years in good health and CMV-seronegative. The sequenced material came from PBMCs. The chain employs TRBV7-3 and TRBJ2-2; TRBD1 might be the D (6 bases). The CDR3 reads CASSLTGRGTGELFF. The CDR3 DNA reads as TGTGCCAGCAGCTTAACGGGCAGGGGCACCGGGGAGCTGTTTTTT.